Below, 17 T cell receptor beta chains from the same sample are listed, as sequenced in a study of vaccination and CD4 T cells after COVID-19. The antigens for these receptors are not known. Cultured CD4+ T-cell DNA underwent Oncomine TCR Beta short-read sequencing. TCRdb ran MiXCR on the PCR reads and lists one entry per CDR3 protein. Found here are more than 4,500 distinct CDR3 sequences, 35% to 60% of them singletons; the top ten hold around 27%. The treatment: roughly 10-day PBMC culture with coronavirus spike peptide pools or control peptides (ViraFEST assay). The sample consisted of CD4+ T cells from blood, cultured in vitro. These receptors were collected from a human donor who had recovered from COVID-19.

This clonotype is labeled medium-sized (0.01 to 0.1%). The J gene is TRBJ2-3, the V gene TRBV11-2; D is uncertain. The CDR3 consists of 14 residues. Trimming cost V 5 bases and J 2 bases, with 11 bases left between them. CDR1 is SGHAT and CDR2 is FQNNGV in the germline V gene. The CDR3 sequence: CASSPRTDTDTQYF. For the CDR3, the DNA is TGTGCCAGCAGCCCGCGGACCGACACAGATACGCAGTATTTT. Supplemented by reference TRBV11-2 and TRBJ2-3, the full variable domain reads EAGVAQSPRYKIIEKRQSVAFWCNPISGHATLYWYQQILGQGPKLLIQFQNNGVVDDSQLPKDRFSAERLKGVDSTLKIQPAKLEDSAVYLCASSPRTDTDTQYFGPGTRLTVL.

The chain uses TRBV11-3 and TRBJ1-2; D ambiguous. The CDR3 has 14 amino acids. V was pared by 2 bases and J by 2 bases, with 9 bases between. Germline V CDR1 and CDR2: SGHNT, YENEEA. The CDR3 DNA follows: TGTGCCAGCAGCTTATCCCCCGGGAACTATGGCTACACCTTC. This translates into CASSLSPGNYGYTF.

The V gene is TRBV6-1, the J gene TRBJ2-7; the match to TRBD2 covers 8 bases. Germline trimming cut 5 bases from V and 9 bases from J; bases unmatched to any gene: 6. Germline V gene data show CDR1 as MNHNS and CDR2 as SASEGT. This CDR3 is 12 amino acids long. The CDR3 is CASSPVAGLQYF. In DNA, the CDR3 is TGTGCCAGCAGTCCCGTAGCGGGATTGCAGTACTTC.

As regards this clonotype: Germline and junction disagree at one end, which may indicate a read error. The rearrangement links TRBV5-8 to TRBJ2-7; D might be TRBD2 (6 bases). Germline assignment: CDR1 SGHTS and CDR2 YDEGEE. The CDR3 covers 12 residues. CDR3 sequence reads: CASSYRSGDPHF. DNA of the CDR3: TGTGCCAGCAGCTACAGGTCGGGGGACCCTCACTTC.

The chain carries TRBV25-1 and TRBJ2-3, with TRBD2 identical over 8 bases. Unmatched junction bases numbered 10, after V lost 11 bases and J lost 9 bases. CDR3 length: 12 residues. Germline V gene lookup returns CDR1 MGHDK and CDR2 SYGVNS. The CDR3 loop reads CAAGGGLGTQYF. CDR3 nucleotides: TGTGCCGCCGGGGGGGGACTCGGCACGCAGTATTTT.

The V and J genes are TRBV7-9 and TRBJ2-1; 13 positions match TRBD2. V shed 1 base and J 9 bases; nucleotides not matched to a gene: 9. This CDR3 region has 17 residues. Germline CDR1 reads SEHNR; CDR2 reads FQNEAQ (reference sequence). DNA of the CDR3: TGTGCCAGCAGCTTAGGGGGAGGACTAGCGGGAGTGGCTGAGCAGTTCTTC. This encodes CASSLGGGLAGVAEQFF.

V and J are TRBV10-3 and TRBJ1-3; 8 nucleotides agree with TRBD1. The CDR3 runs 16 residues. Germline V gives CDR1 ENHRY, CDR2 SYGVKD. Germline trimming cut 4 bases from V and 2 bases from J; bases unmatched to any gene: 7. CDR3 nucleotides: TGTGCCATCAGTGCTTTCACAGGGGGGGCTGGAAACACCATATATTTT. Residues: CAISAFTGGAGNTIYF.

The chain couples TRBV27 to TRBJ2-7; a weak D match, TRBD2 (6 bases). Germline V gives CDR1 MNHEY, CDR2 SMNVEV (reference sequence). The CDR3 extends over 14 amino acids. V was cut by 7 bases and J by 3 bases, with 16 bases left in between. The CDR3 DNA reads TGTGCCAGCAAGGGACTGAACGCCCACTACGAGCAGTACTTC. This codes for CASKGLNAHYEQYF.

The rearrangement links TRBV20-1 to TRBJ1-2; D is unclear. Trimming took 6 bases from V and 2 from J, leaving 10 bases between them. Germline CDR1 reads DFQATT; CDR2 reads SNEGSKA (reference sequence). The CDR3 spans 12 residues. CDR3 protein: CSAISANYGYTF. Written as DNA, the CDR3 is TGCAGTGCCATCAGTGCGAACTATGGCTACACCTTC.

The chain uses TRBV2 and TRBJ2-2; 8 positions match TRBD1. V gave up 7 bases and J gave up 4 bases; unmatched junction bases: 8. The V gene's germline CDR1 is SNHLY and CDR2 FYNNEI. CDR3 length: 15 residues. The chain's CDR3 is CASTRTGSRTGELFF. The CDR3, as DNA: TGTGCCAGCACTAGGACAGGGAGTCGCACCGGGGAGCTGTTTTTT.

This sequence joins TRBV11-3 and TRBJ1-1; possibly TRBD1 for D (5 bases). The CDR3 consists of 14 residues. With 2 bases removed from V and 6 bases from J, the gap between germline ends came to 13 bases. Germline CDR1 SGHNT, CDR2 YENEEA. CDR3 in amino acids: CASSLSWGGPEAFF. CDR3 nucleotides: TGTGCCAGCAGCTTATCATGGGGGGGACCTGAAGCTTTCTTT.

This clonotype turned up a few times. The J gene is TRBJ2-7, the V gene TRBV24-1, with TRBD1 matching over 8 bases. CDR3 length: 14 residues. Germline lookup yields CDR1 KGHDR and CDR2 SFDVKD. V lost 4 bases, J lost 3 bases, and 4 bases stayed unmatched. CDR3 in DNA: TGTGCCACCAGTGAGGGGACAGGAGGCTACGAGCAGTACTTC. Translation gives CATSEGTGGYEQYF.

V is TRBV11-3 and J is TRBJ2-6, with 7 bases lining up with TRBD1. This CDR3 is 15 amino acids long. Germline values: CDR1 SGHNT, CDR2 YENEEA. Trimming cost V 5 bases and J 0 bases; bases outside gene matches: 1. CDR3 protein: CASSPGGSGANVLTF. The DNA for the CDR3 is TGTGCCAGCAGCCCAGGGGGCTCTGGGGCCAACGTCCTGACTTTC.

CDR3 in amino acids: CASSYKTASTDTQYF. The CDR3 DNA reads TGTGCCAGCAGTTACAAAACCGCTAGCACAGATACGCAGTATTTT. The genes are TRBV27 and TRBJ2-3, with D unresolved. Trimming shortened V by 4 bases and J by 0 bases, and 11 bases separated the two germline ends. From germline, CDR1 is MNHEY and CDR2 SMNVEV (reference sequence). This CDR3 is 15 amino acids long.

Regarding this clonotype: Being one base from a much bigger clone, this may be a read error. The V and J genes are TRBV20-1 and TRBJ1-6; tentative D call: TRBD1 (6 bases). This CDR3 has 20 residues. From germline, CDR1 is DFQATT and CDR2 SNEGSKA (reference sequence). V was clipped by 5 bases and J by 0 bases, with 26 bases between them. The CDR3 region has the DNA TGCAGTGCTCCCCTTCTCGGATCCGCGGGGGCGAGCTCCTATAATTCACCCCTCCACTTT. Translation gives CSAPLLGSAGASSYNSPLHF.

V is TRBV7-2 and J is TRBJ2-5; no reliable D call. Germline-derived CDR1 and CDR2 are SGHTA and FQGNSA. V was pared by 5 bases and J by 7 bases, with 20 bases between. The CDR3 contains 15 residues. The CDR3 nucleotides are TGTGCCAGCAGCCCGCCCAGCCAAGGCGTTAGGACCCAGTACTTC. This sequence encodes CASSPPSQGVRTQYF.

The chain carries TRBV7-9 and TRBJ2-1, with D hard to call. The CDR3 contains 14 residues. V was pared by 1 base and J by 0 bases, with 4 bases between. The germline CDR1 and CDR2 sequences are SEHNR and FQNEAQ (reference sequence). This CDR3 reads CASSLVVSYNEQFF. The CDR3 nucleotides read TGTGCCAGCAGCTTAGTGGTCTCCTACAATGAGCAGTTCTTC.